These 19 T cell receptor beta chains were sequenced from one sample in a study of blood T cell repertoires in COVID-19. The table came from immunoSEQ multiplex PCR; TCRdb's copy has only in-frame clones and leaves some out. The sample has tens of thousands of clones; around 90% are singletons. The sequenced sample consisted of peripheral blood. Receptors were obtained from an elderly woman with active COVID-19.

The rearrangement links TRBV29-1 to TRBJ2-2, with TRBD1 matching 8 bases. Germline trimming cut 7 bases from V and 3 bases from J; bases unmatched to any gene: 7. In germline, CDR1 is SQVTM, CDR2 ANQGSEA. The CDR3 has 14 residues. The CDR3: CSGRQGLDTGELFF. CDR3 sequence (DNA): TGCAGCGGCCGACAGGGGTTGGACACCGGGGAGCTGTTTTTT.

This rearrangement joins TRBV19 to TRBJ2-1, with 8 positions matching TRBD2. The junction had 12 bases not matched to a gene; V was cut back by 6 bases and J by 5 bases. Germline V gene sequence: CDR1 LNHDA, CDR2 SQIVND (reference sequence). The CDR3 has 16 amino acids. In nucleotides, the CDR3 is TGTGCCAGTAGCCTGCGGCGGCTAGCGGGCAACAATGAGCAGTTCTTC. Translating gives CASSLRRLAGNNEQFF.

The rearrangement joins TRBV5-6 to TRBJ2-1; D possibly corresponds to TRBD2 (6 bases). V was clipped by 4 bases and J by 10 bases, with 9 bases between them. Germline V lookup: CDR1 SGHDT, CDR2 YYEEEE. The CDR3 runs to 11 residues. CDR3 coding DNA: TGTGCCAGCAGCCTGGCGGGGGAGCAGTTCTTC. Protein: CASSLAGEQFF.

This chain uses TRBV28 with TRBJ2-5, with 8 positions matching TRBD2. The CDR3 is made up of 14 amino acids. Per the germline V gene, CDR1 is MDHEN and CDR2 is SYDVKM. Trimming removed 8 bases from V and 4 bases from J; junction bases left unmatched: 9. CDR3 sequence reads: CASSGRGSPETQYF. The CDR3 DNA reads TGTGCCAGCTCCGGGAGGGGATCCCCAGAGACCCAGTACTTC.

This clone was detected only a few times. The CDR3 sequence is CASRKGQGGVNEKLFF. DNA of the CDR3: TGTGCCAGCAGAAAAGGACAGGGAGGGGTTAATGAAAAACTGTTTTTT. The chain couples TRBV28 to TRBJ1-4; 8 positions match TRBD1. The CDR3 runs to 16 residues. The junction had 10 bases not matched to a gene; V was cut back by 6 bases and J by 4 bases. The germline V gene has CDR1 MDHEN and CDR2 SYDVKM. Full variable domain (outside the CDR3, taken from reference TRBV28 and TRBJ1-4): DVKVTQSSRYLVKRTGEKVFLECVQDMDHENMFWYRQDPGLGLRLIYFSYDVKMKEKGDIPEGYSVSREKKERFSLILESASTNQTSMYLCASRKGQGGVNEKLFFGSGTQLSVL.

The chain recombines TRBV15 with TRBJ1-4; D is possibly TRBD1 (5 bases). Germline values: CDR1 LNHNV, CDR2 YYDKDF (reference sequence). Trimming pared 1 base from V and 3 bases from J, leaving 15 bases between. The CDR3 length is 17 residues. Written as DNA, the CDR3 is TGTGCCACCAGCAGAGCCCCCAGGGTCAGAGCTAATGAAAAACTGTTTTTT. Encoded protein: CATSRAPRVRANEKLFF.

The chain is built from TRBV18 and TRBJ2-1; perhaps TRBD1 as D (6 bases). The V end was cut by 3 bases, the J end by 0 bases, with 15 bases between. This CDR3 has 17 amino acids. Germline V gives CDR1 KGHSH, CDR2 LQKENI. This CDR3 reads CASSPRGSRGSYNEQFF. DNA of the CDR3: TGTGCCAGCTCACCGCGAGGCAGCAGGGGCTCCTACAATGAGCAGTTCTTC.

The chain links TRBV2 to TRBJ2-1; D is possibly TRBD2 (5 bases). Per the germline V gene, CDR1 is SNHLY and CDR2 is FYNNEI. Trimming shortened V by 7 bases and J by 8 bases, and 12 bases separated the two germline ends. This CDR3 has 12 residues. The CDR3 region is CASKLESDEQFF. The CDR3 DNA is TGTGCCAGCAAACTAGAATCGGATGAGCAGTTCTTC. The variable domain in full, with the rest retrieved from reference TRBV2 and TRBJ2-1, is EPEVTQTPSHQVTQMGQEVILRCVPISNHLYFYWYRQILGQKVEFLVSFYNNEISEKSEIFDDQFSVERPDGSNFTLKIRSTKLEDSAMYFCASKLESDEQFFGPGTRLTVL.

Comments on this clone: The sample has other DNA sequences that encode this CDR3 too. The chain uses TRBV7-2 and TRBJ1-1; weak D call: TRBD1 (5 bases). This CDR3 region has 14 residues. Between the trimmed V and J ends, which lost 2 bases and 1 base, there was a span of 8 bases. In germline, CDR1 is SGHTA, CDR2 FQGNSA. This CDR3 reads CASSLTGSNTEAFF. Written as DNA, the CDR3 is TGTGCCAGCAGCTTAACAGGTTCGAACACTGAAGCTTTCTTT.

The chain employs TRBV2 and TRBJ2-6, with a weak D call TRBD2 (7 bases). CDR1 SNHLY and CDR2 FYNNEI come from the germline V gene. With 10 bases removed from V and 1 base from J, the gap between germline ends came to 20 bases. The CDR3 extends over 17 amino acids. CDR3 in amino acids: CATQGGGTLSGANVLTF. Here the CDR3 DNA reads TGTGCCACTCAAGGGGGGGGGACCCTGTCTGGGGCCAACGTCCTGACTTTC.

The chain carries TRBV18 and TRBJ2-3, with 7 bases identical to TRBD2. Trimming at V came to 1 base and at J to 1 base, leaving 20 bases not matched to a gene. From germline, CDR1 is KGHSH and CDR2 LQKENI. The CDR3 covers 21 residues. CDR3 DNA sequence: TGTGCCAGCTCACCACTTATCGACAGTCAAGCGGGGATTTGGGGCACAGATACGCAGTATTTT. Protein: CASSPLIDSQAGIWGTDTQYF.

CDR3 bases: TGTGCCAGCTCAGAGACAGGGTATAATCAGCCCCAGCATTTT. Amino acid sequence: CASSETGYNQPQHF. The rearrangement joins TRBV18 to TRBJ1-5; TRBD1 matches 7 bases. J was trimmed by 4 bases and V by 5 bases; bases with no gene match: 5. The CDR3 spans 14 residues. CDR1 KGHSH and CDR2 LQKENI come from the germline V gene.

The chain is built from TRBV3-1 (or the pseudogene TRBV3-2) and TRBJ2-1, with 13 bases matching TRBD2. Looked up from germline, CDR1 is LGHDT and CDR2 is YNNKEL (reference sequence). The CDR3 extends over 16 amino acids. Germline trimming cut 3 bases from V and 7 bases from J; bases unmatched to any gene: 6. CDR3 protein: CASSQRLAGGGNEQFF. CDR3 bases: TGTGCCAGCAGCCAGCGACTAGCGGGAGGTGGTAATGAGCAGTTCTTC.

V is TRBV5-1 and J is TRBJ2-5; 9 nucleotides align to TRBD2. Germline CDR1 reads SGHRS; CDR2 reads YFSETQ. This CDR3 region has 13 residues. Trimming at V came to 2 bases and at J to 5 bases, leaving 1 base not matched to a gene. The CDR3 here is CASSLGLAETQYF. The CDR3 bases are TGCGCCAGCAGCTTAGGACTAGCGGAGACCCAGTACTTC.

This chain links TRBV2 with TRBJ2-5, with 9 bases matching TRBD1. The CDR3 runs 15 residues. After removal of 3 bases from V and 1 base from J, the junction contained 3 bases not matched to a gene. Looked up from germline, CDR1 is SNHLY and CDR2 is FYNNEI. Written as DNA, the CDR3 is TGTGCCAGCAGTGAGTACAGGGGGCCCCAAGAGACCCAGTACTTC. This codes for CASSEYRGPQETQYF.

V usage is TRBV5-1 and J usage is TRBJ2-1; maybe TRBD1 (5 bases). Germline loops: CDR1 SGHRS, CDR2 YFSETQ. CDR3 length: 13 residues. The germline V and J ends were trimmed by 4 bases and 9 bases, with 14 bases remaining between them. In DNA form, the CDR3 reads TGCGCCAGCAGCCCCTCGACAGACGGTGAGCAGTTCTTC. Translated, it gives CASSPSTDGEQFF.

This clone was counted only a few times. The chain joins TRBV27 to TRBJ2-7; tentatively, D is TRBD2 (6 bases). With 6 bases removed from V and 0 bases from J, the gap between germline ends came to 15 bases. CDR1 is MNHEY, CDR2 SMNVEV, per germline (reference sequence). CDR3 size: 15 residues. CDR3 coding DNA: TGTGCCAGCAGACGTCGCGGGGTAATCTCCTACGAGCAGTACTTC. This codes for CASRRRGVISYEQYF.

The V call is TRBV4-3, the J call TRBJ2-7; 13 bases are a match to TRBD2. CDR1 LGHNA and CDR2 YSLEER come from the germline V gene. V lost 1 base to trimming and J lost 6 bases; unmatched junction nucleotides: 0. The CDR3 spans 14 residues. The CDR3: CASSQGLAGGEQYF. CDR3 nucleotides: TGCGCCAGCAGCCAAGGACTAGCGGGAGGCGAGCAGTACTTC.

The genes are TRBV1 and TRBJ2-2; the D call of TRBD2 is as the table states it, not checked on the DNA. TRBV1 is termed a pseudogene. This CDR3 has 15 residues. CDR3 protein: CTSSRRLASTGELFF. The CDR3 nucleotides are TGCACCAGCAGTCGCCGACTAGCGTCCACCGGGGAGCTGTTTTTT.